Each of the 20 T cell receptor beta chains below was sequenced from the same sample in a study of monozygotic twins with inflammatory bowel disease. TCRdb re-called the 5' RACE reads and gives one entry per CDR3 protein, without DNA. Its table records more than 350,000 distinct CDR3 sequences. Source material: blood. Source of these receptors: a human donor with ulcerative colitis or Crohn's disease, or a healthy co-twin of an affected twin (not recorded which).

The gene calls are TRBV30 and TRBJ1-1. CDR1 and CDR2 (germline): GTSNPN, SVGIG (reference sequence). There are 14 residues in the CDR3. CDR3 region: CAWEPGLTNTEAFF. The variable domain in full, with the rest retrieved from reference TRBV30 and TRBJ1-1, is SQTIHQWPATLVQPVGSPLSLECTVEGTSNPNLYWYRQAAGRGLQLLFYSVGIGQISSEVPQNLSASRPQDRQFILSSKKLLLSDSGFYLCAWEPGLTNTEAFFGQGTRLTVV.

This chain joins TRBV18 and TRBJ2-1; the D call of TRBD2 rests on TCRdb alone, since no DNA is present to check it. This CDR3 has 11 amino acids. Germline values: CDR1 KGHSH, CDR2 LQKENI. The CDR3 here is CASAGGQEQFF.

The CDR3 sequence: CASSLTIGTGSHF. V gene TRBV7-2 combines with J gene TRBJ2-5; TCRdb proposes TRBD1, but this gene call is untestable without DNA. Germline V gives CDR1 SGHTA, CDR2 FQGNSA. This CDR3 is 13 amino acids long.

The chain links TRBV10-3 to TRBJ1-1; checking the TCRdb D call of TRBD1 is not possible without DNA. Germline assignment: CDR1 ENHRY and CDR2 SYGVKD. This CDR3 is 16 amino acids long. This chain's CDR3 is CAISESGQAGNTEAFF.

V gene TRBV20-1 combines with J gene TRBJ2-2; TCRdb's assignment of TRBD1 cannot be checked, as there is no DNA. Looked up from germline, CDR1 is DFQATT and CDR2 is SNEGSKA (reference sequence). CDR3 length: 16 amino acids. This chain's CDR3 is CSAEGGQLGDTGELFF.

CDR3 protein: CASSLLAAAYEQYF. The genes are TRBV3-1 and TRBJ2-7; absent DNA, TCRdb's TRBD2 call cannot be checked. Per germline, CDR1 LGHDT and CDR2 YNNKEL (reference sequence). The CDR3 has 14 amino acids.

The chain carries TRBV5-6 and TRBJ1-1. Germline CDR1 and CDR2: SGHDT and YYEEEE. This CDR3 has 15 residues. The CDR3 region is CASSLAASQHSEAFF.

The chain uses TRBV6-2 or TRBV6-3 and TRBJ2-7; absent DNA, TCRdb's TRBD1 call cannot be checked. The CDR3 is 13 residues long. Germline V gene lookup returns CDR1 MNHEY and CDR2 SVGEGT. This chain's CDR3 is CAITPDGSYEQYF.

This CDR3 reads CASSLGARGGSYEQYF. The genes are TRBV13 and TRBJ2-7; as DNA is missing, the TRBD1 call by TCRdb cannot be tested. The CDR3 consists of 16 residues. The germline V gene has CDR1 PRHDT and CDR2 FYEKMQ (reference sequence). The full variable domain, its missing parts supplied by reference TRBV13 and TRBJ2-7, is AAGVIQSPRHLIKEKRETATLKCYPIPRHDTVYWYQQGPGQDPQFLISFYEKMQSDKGSIPDRFSAQQFSDYHSELNMSSLELGDSALYFCASSLGARGGSYEQYFGPGTRLTVT.

The V and J genes are TRBV2 and TRBJ1-6; TCRdb's D call, TRBD1, is unchecked because there is no DNA. Germline V CDR1 and CDR2: SNHLY, FYNNEI. CDR3 length equals 15 residues. The CDR3 loop is CASQPTGILGSPLHF.

The chain couples TRBV30 to TRBJ2-7. Germline V CDR1 and CDR2: GTSNPN, SVGIG (reference sequence). The CDR3 is 12 amino acids. The CDR3 sequence is CAWGIDSYEQYF.

The rearrangement links TRBV5-5 to TRBJ1-5. There are 13 residues in the CDR3. CDR1 SGHKS and CDR2 YYEKEE come from the germline V gene (reference sequence). The CDR3 sequence: CASSFTANQPQHF. The variable domain in full, completed from reference TRBV5-5 and TRBJ1-5, reads DAGVTQSPTHLIKTRGQQVTLRCSPISGHKSVSWYQQVLGQGPQFIFQYYEKEERGRGNFPDRFSARQFPNYSSELNVNALLLGDSALYLCASSFTANQPQHFGDGTRLSIL.

The chain joins TRBV20-1 to TRBJ2-2; TCRdb's assignment of TRBD2 cannot be checked, as there is no DNA. The CDR3 sequence is 15 residues long. CDR1 and CDR2 from the germline V gene are DFQATT and SNEGSKA (reference sequence). The CDR3 reads CSARASGGNTGELFF.

The V and J genes are TRBV19 and TRBJ1-3; TCRdb lists TRBD1, though no DNA is available to test this call. The CDR3 length is 15 residues. Germline loops: CDR1 LNHDA, CDR2 SQIVND (reference sequence). CDR3 loop: CASSRQDISGNTIYF.

The chain joins TRBV13 to TRBJ1-1; TCRdb's D call of TRBD1 is untestable without DNA. The CDR3 length is 16 residues. Germline V gives CDR1 PRHDT, CDR2 FYEKMQ (reference sequence). CDR3 protein: CASSLGLGDLWTEAFF.

This rearrangement joins TRBV5-1 to TRBJ2-1; with no DNA, the TCRdb D assignment of TRBD1 cannot be verified. The CDR3 extends over 14 amino acids. Germline V CDR1 and CDR2: SGHRS, YFSETQ. CDR3 residues: CASSPIDRDNEQFF.

The rearrangement joins TRBV27 to TRBJ2-7; TCRdb's D call of TRBD2 is untestable without DNA. Germline V lookup: CDR1 MNHEY, CDR2 SMNVEV (reference sequence). CDR3 length: 15 amino acids. CDR3 protein: CASTSKGGRVHEQYF.

The J gene is TRBJ2-1, the V gene TRBV20-1; TCRdb's D gene call, TRBD1, goes unchecked for lack of DNA. Germline CDR1 reads DFQATT; CDR2 reads SNEGSKA (reference sequence). This CDR3 comprises 15 residues. This CDR3 is CSASRGSSSYNEQFF.

The chain is built from TRBV4-1 and TRBJ2-2. CDR3 length: 13 residues. The germline gives CDR1 MGHRA, CDR2 YSYEKL. CDR3: CASSQDPSGELFF.

The chain recombines TRBV7-2 with TRBJ2-5; with no DNA, the TCRdb D assignment of TRBD2 cannot be verified. CDR1 is SGHTA, CDR2 FQGNSA, per germline. The CDR3 length is 16 residues. CDR3 sequence: CASSLLGLAAREAQYF.